A selection of T cell receptor beta chains follows, all from one sample in a study of T cells in Graves' hyperthyroidism and ophthalmopathy. TCRdb fed the multiplex PCR reads into MiXCR, producing one record per CDR3 protein. The table has roughly 300,000 distinct CDR3 sequences, approximately 15% seen once. The source material was blood. The receptors here all came from a woman aged 25 to 39 with Graves' hyperthyroidism. Each CDR3 is given with its conserved first and last residue. The D gene is left open where the match is weak. Clone size is given for some rows only: seen once, a few or many times, or a class if the clone is expanded.

D gene,clone size,J gene,V gene,CDR3 protein,CDR3 DNA
-,-,TRBJ2-7,TRBV19,CASSEAVGEQYF,TGTGCCAGTAGCGAGGCAGTGGGGGAGCAGTACTTC
TRBD1,many,TRBJ1-6,TRBV12-3/TRBV12-4,CASRRDRGNSPLHF,TGTGCCAGCAGGCGGGACAGGGGAAATTCACCCCTCCACTTT
TRBD1,once,TRBJ2-7,TRBV20-1,CSAKSRDSHTPEQYF,TGCAGTGCTAAGAGTCGGGACAGTCATACCCCCGAGCAGTACTTC
-,few,TRBJ2-5,TRBV7-9,CASTRAGQTIQEAQYF,TGTGCCAGCACCCGCGCGGGGCAAACCATACAAGAGGCCCAGTACTTC
TRBD1,many,TRBJ2-1,TRBV24-1,CATSDPRQGTYNEQFF,TGTGCCACCAGTGATCCGAGACAGGGAACATACAATGAGCAGTTCTTC
-,-,TRBJ1-4,TRBV18,CASSPSGRLEKLFF,TGTGCCAGCTCACCGTCAGGGCGGCTCGAAAAACTGTTTTTT
-,many,TRBJ2-1,TRBV7-2,CASSLVSTSVSYNEQFF,TGTGCCAGCAGCTTAGTATCGACTAGTGTCTCCTACAATGAGCAGTTCTTC
TRBD1,many,TRBJ2-7,TRBV12-3/TRBV12-4,CASVSDRGVEQYF,TGTGCCAGCGTCTCGGACAGGGGCGTCGAGCAGTACTTC
TRBD2,-,TRBJ2-3,TRBV9,CASSASLAGRRDTQYF,TGTGCCAGCAGCGCTTCACTAGCGGGGAGGAGAGATACGCAGTATTTT
-,many,TRBJ2-5,TRBV7-3,CASSPSAGAGETQYF,TGTGCCAGCAGCCCATCTGCGGGGGCAGGAGAGACCCAGTACTTC
-,-,TRBJ2-7,TRBV6-5,CASSSSSEQYF,TGTGCCAGCAGCTCCTCGTCAGAGCAGTACTTC
-,few,TRBJ1-2,TRBV20-1,CSARRGIEGYTF,TGCAGTGCTAGAAGGGGGATTGAGGGCTACACCTTC
TRBD2,-,TRBJ2-3,TRBV6-2/TRBV6-3,CAMQGTSGTDTQYF,TGTGCCATGCAAGGGACTAGCGGGACAGATACGCAGTATTTT
-,many,TRBJ2-1,TRBV7-3,CASSPPGQSEQFF,TGTGCCAGCAGCCCCCCCGGACAGAGTGAGCAGTTCTTC
-,few,TRBJ2-5,TRBV5-1,CASSLREEETQYF,TGCGCCAGCAGCTTGAGGGAGGAAGAGACCCAGTACTTC
-,many,TRBJ2-3,TRBV7-9,CASSLESDTQYF,TGTGCCAGCAGCTTAGAGTCAGATACGCAGTATTTT
TRBD1,-,TRBJ2-7,TRBV7-9,CASSLGSGTGVSYEQYF,TGTGCCAGCAGCTTAGGGTCAGGGACAGGGGTGTCCTACGAGCAGTACTTC